This section outlines one T cell receptor beta chain sequence together with its context. Its specific antigen is unknown. Base qualities are not recorded, but no much larger clone differs from it by a single base. This entry is derived from a study of beta chain features in type 1 diabetes (dated by TCRdb to 2017 to 2018). For context, the study as a whole: Mean age, gender distribution, total cell number and subset yield were not different between patients and healthy donors. A total of around 110,000,000 sorted cells were examined across all samples, and RNA yield correlated strongly with the number of cells per subset. In the study, recently diagnosed type 1 diabetes patients and matched healthy donors were compared on the TCRB repertoires of their sorted circulating CD4+ T cell subsets. Regulatory and stem cell-like memory subsets were isolated from only 8 patients and roughly eight healthy donors, whereas naive and central memory subsets came from all 30 or so donors.

Each donor gave one peripheral blood draw, approximately 100 mL on average, collected into heparinised tubes. A BD FACSAria II was used to sort naive, central memory, regulatory and stem cell-like memory CD4+ T cells with a panel that included CD45RO, CCR7, CD25, CD127, CD95 and CD27. Purity was above 95% for every sorted population. PBMCs were isolated immediately by Lymphoprep density gradient centrifugation and stained directly without culture. So that batch effects would be minimized, each experiment stained and sorted samples in pairs, pairing one healthy donor with one patient. Clipping removes 0 bases from V and 1 base from J, with 6 as the unmatched junction base count. The CDR3 numbers 17 residues from cysteine through phenylalanine. This entry keeps only the CDR3 DNA: 51 bases, framed from base 1. CDR1 and CDR2 are read off the germline V gene as SGHTA and FQGNSA. The High Capacity cDNA Reverse Transcription Kit was used to reverse transcribe all of the isolated RNA, meaning that expressed TCRB transcripts were what got sequenced. Deep immunoSEQ sequencing was applied to naive, central memory and regulatory T cell samples, giving an average of around 3.8 million total reads per sample. Sorted cells were lysed in RLT buffer, and RNA was extracted using DNase-treated RNeasy Micro or Mini kits according to cell number. To prevent cross-contamination, every cell subset was processed on its own, while patient and healthy donor samples were processed together. The immunoSEQ multiplex PCR was used to amplify TCRB sequences from cDNA, generating 87-bp fragments that spanned the CDR3 region. Sequencing of the amplicons was done on the Illumina HiSeq platform. From the authors' description of their analysis: Synthetic template baselines were used to correct PCR bias computationally, reads within Hamming distance 2 were collapsed together, and singletons that could not be merged were discarded. Reads were aligned against IMGT to assign V, D and J genes, CDR3 length and insertions or deletions at six rearrangement sites. Within each subset, clonotype counts were normalized to sorted cell number, after which true diversity and Gini coefficients were computed with the tcR R package. The overlap coefficient, calculated on TCRB nucleotide sequences, was used to measure repertoire sharing. The clones in this table, taken by TCRdb from immuneACCESS, are in-frame only. Not every clone is retained; where verified, under half of the shortfall comes from an unresolved V gene, and the cause of the rest is unknown. That table supplies the V and J calls and clone size; D and trimming were determined from the DNA. The sample table lists 250,000 or so clones, 25% to 30% of them with a count of one. The ten largest clones add up to roughly 4% of the sample.

The paper as a whole reports these results and caveats: In all four CD4+ subsets, TCRB CDR3 length was moderately but significantly shorter in type 1 diabetes patients. Only small numbers of individuals were included in the HLA sub-analyses, which left unresolved whether HLA type had any influence on TCRB rearrangement. Sequencing cDNA rather than genomic DNA could over-represent highly expressing activated cells, although activation and CD3 levels did not differ between groups. Patients with type 1 diabetes made fewer insertions and deleted more nucleotides at VDJ recombination sites, implying thymic rearrangement abnormalities. PCR might favor shorter templates, but patient and control samples were amplified and corrected together, so any skew would affect both groups equally. Naive, central memory and regulatory TCRB repertoires appeared to be more alike among patients than among healthy donors.

The sequence joins TRBV7-2 to TRBJ2-5; 9 middle bases align to TRBD2. Material: central memory CD4+ T cells from blood. The clonotype originates from a man younger than 40 in good health. The CDR3 amino acid sequence is: CASSLAGSGSGQETQYF. The DNA sequence follows: TGTGCCAGCAGCTTAGCTGGTAGCGGGAGCGGCCAAGAGACCCAGTACTTC.